There are many counts of the clone carrying this T cell receptor (beta chain). As yet, its antigen is unknown. The sample originates from a study of T-cell reconstitution after alpha-beta-depleted transplantation in children. Study-wide findings and caveats: The authors attributed T-cell counts and diversity one year after transplant mostly to newly produced T cells. Surviving thymic progenitors and recipient T cells were the source of high TCRbeta diversity at day 60 in some patients. About two months after transplant, alpha-beta T cells reportedly came from several hundred expanded graft clones.

The CDR3 spans 17 residues. After removal of 5 bases from V and 2 bases from J, the junction contained 12 bases not matched to a gene. The V gene's germline CDR1 is SEHNR and CDR2 FQNEAQ (reference sequence). Unique molecular identifiers tagged the TCRbeta library. Via MiXCR, TCRdb re-called the PCR reads, giving one row per CDR3 protein. The data show 280,000 or so distinct CDR3 sequences, 11% seen once. The starting material was peripheral blood, obtained 180 days after TCRalphabeta/CD19-depleted stem cell transplant. The chain combines TRBV7-9 with TRBJ2-3; 8 bases are shared with TRBD2. This clonotype was obtained from a male patient between 2 and 9 years old who had a stem cell transplant for chronic granulomatous disease, so the T cells may come from the graft donor. CDR3 DNA sequence: TGTGCCAGCAGCACCCAGGTAGCGGGGTACCTCACAGATACGCAGTATTTT. This gives the protein CASSTQVAGYLTDTQYF.